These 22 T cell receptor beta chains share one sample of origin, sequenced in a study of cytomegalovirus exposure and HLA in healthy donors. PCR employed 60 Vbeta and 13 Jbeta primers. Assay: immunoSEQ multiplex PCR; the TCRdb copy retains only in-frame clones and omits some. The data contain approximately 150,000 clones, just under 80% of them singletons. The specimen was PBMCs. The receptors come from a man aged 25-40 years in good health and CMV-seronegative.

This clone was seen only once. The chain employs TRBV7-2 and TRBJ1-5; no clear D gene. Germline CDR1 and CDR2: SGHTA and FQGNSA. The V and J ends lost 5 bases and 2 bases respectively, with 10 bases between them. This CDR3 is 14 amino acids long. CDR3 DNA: TGTGCCAGCAGCCACGACGGGGGCAATCAGCCCCAGCATTTT. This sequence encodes CASSHDGGNQPQHF. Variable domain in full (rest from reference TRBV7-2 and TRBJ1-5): GAGVSQSPSNKVTEKGKDVELRCDPISGHTALYWYRQSLGQGLEFLIYFQGNSAPDKSGLPSDRFSAERTGGSVSTLTIQRTQQEDSAVYLCASSHDGGNQPQHFGDGTRLSIL.

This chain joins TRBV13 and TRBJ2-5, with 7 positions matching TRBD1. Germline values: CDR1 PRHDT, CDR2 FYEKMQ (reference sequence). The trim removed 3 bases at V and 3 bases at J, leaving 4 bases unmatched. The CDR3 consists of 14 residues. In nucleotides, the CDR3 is TGTGCCAGCAGCTTTGGGGACAGCGAAGAGACCCAGTACTTC. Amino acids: CASSFGDSEETQYF. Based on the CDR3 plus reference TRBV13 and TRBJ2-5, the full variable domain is AAGVIQSPRHLIKEKRETATLKCYPIPRHDTVYWYQQGPGQDPQFLISFYEKMQSDKGSIPDRFSAQQFSDYHSELNMSSLELGDSALYFCASSFGDSEETQYFGPGTRLLVL.

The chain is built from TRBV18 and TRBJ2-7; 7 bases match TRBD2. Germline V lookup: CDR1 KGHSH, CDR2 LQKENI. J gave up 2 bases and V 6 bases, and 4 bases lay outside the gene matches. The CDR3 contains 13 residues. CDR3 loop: CASSPGGPYEQYF. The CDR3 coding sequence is TGTGCCAGCTCTCCGGGGGGACCCTACGAGCAGTACTTC.

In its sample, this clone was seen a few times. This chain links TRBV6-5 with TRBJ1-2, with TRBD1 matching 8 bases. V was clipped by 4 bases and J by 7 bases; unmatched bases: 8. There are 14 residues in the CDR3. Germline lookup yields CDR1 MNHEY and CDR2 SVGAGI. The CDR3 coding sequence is TGTGCCAGCAGTTTGGACAGGGTGGGGGTTGGCTACACCTTC. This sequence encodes CASSLDRVGVGYTF.

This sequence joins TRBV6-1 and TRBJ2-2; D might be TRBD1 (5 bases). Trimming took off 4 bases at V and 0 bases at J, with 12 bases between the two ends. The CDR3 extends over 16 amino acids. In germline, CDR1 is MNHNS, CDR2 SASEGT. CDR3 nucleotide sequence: TGTGCCAGCAGTGCTACAGGCGGCCCGAACACCGGGGAGCTGTTTTTT. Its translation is CASSATGGPNTGELFF.

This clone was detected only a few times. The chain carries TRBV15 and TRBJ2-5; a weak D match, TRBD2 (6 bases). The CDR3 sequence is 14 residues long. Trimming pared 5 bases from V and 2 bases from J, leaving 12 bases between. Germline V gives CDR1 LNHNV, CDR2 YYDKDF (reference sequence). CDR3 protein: CATSLGGTQETQYF. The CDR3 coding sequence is TGTGCCACCAGCCTTGGGGGGACTCAAGAGACCCAGTACTTC.

The CDR3 protein is CASSLVVRARQYNEQFF. In nucleotides, the CDR3 is TGTGCCAGCAGCTTGGTTGTGCGGGCCAGACAATACAATGAGCAGTTCTTC. The chain uses TRBV5-4 and TRBJ2-1, with D tentatively TRBD2 (5 bases). This CDR3 is built from 17 residues. V shed 0 bases and J shed 4 bases, with 17 bases lying between them. Per germline, CDR1 SGHNT and CDR2 YYREEE (reference sequence).

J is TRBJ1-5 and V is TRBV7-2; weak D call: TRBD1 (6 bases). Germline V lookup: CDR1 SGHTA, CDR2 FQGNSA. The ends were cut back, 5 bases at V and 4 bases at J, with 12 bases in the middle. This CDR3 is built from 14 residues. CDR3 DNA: TGTGCCAGCAGCCCAGGGGTCGGAAATCAGCCCCAGCATTTT. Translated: CASSPGVGNQPQHF.

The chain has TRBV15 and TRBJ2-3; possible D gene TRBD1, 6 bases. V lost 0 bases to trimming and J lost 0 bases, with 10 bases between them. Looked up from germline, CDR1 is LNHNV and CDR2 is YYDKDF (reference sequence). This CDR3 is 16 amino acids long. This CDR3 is CATSREPDRSTDTQYF. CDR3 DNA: TGTGCCACCAGCAGAGAGCCGGACAGAAGCACAGATACGCAGTATTTT.

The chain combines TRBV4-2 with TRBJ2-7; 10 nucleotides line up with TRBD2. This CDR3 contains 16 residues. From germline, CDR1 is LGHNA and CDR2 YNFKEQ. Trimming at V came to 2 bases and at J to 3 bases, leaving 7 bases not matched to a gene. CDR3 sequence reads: CASSQYSGRALYEQYF. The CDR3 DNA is TGTGCCAGCAGCCAATACAGCGGGAGGGCCCTCTACGAGCAGTACTTC.

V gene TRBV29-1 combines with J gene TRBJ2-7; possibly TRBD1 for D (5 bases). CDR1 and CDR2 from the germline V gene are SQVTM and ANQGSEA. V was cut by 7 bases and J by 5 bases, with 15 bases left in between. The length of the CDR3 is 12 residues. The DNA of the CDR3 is TGCAGCGGAACTCAGGGTTCCCACGAGCAGTACTTC. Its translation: CSGTQGSHEQYF.

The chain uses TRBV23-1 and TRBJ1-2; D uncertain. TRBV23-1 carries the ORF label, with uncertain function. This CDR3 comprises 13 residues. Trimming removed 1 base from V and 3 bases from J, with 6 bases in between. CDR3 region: CASSQLNYYGYTF. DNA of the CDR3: TGCGCCAGCAGTCAATTAAATTACTATGGCTACACCTTC.

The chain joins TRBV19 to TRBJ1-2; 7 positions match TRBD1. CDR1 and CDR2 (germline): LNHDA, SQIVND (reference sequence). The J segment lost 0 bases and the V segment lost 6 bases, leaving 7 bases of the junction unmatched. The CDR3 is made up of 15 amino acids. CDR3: CASSLLGQANYGYTF. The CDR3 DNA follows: TGTGCCAGTAGCCTCCTTGGACAGGCTAACTATGGCTACACCTTC. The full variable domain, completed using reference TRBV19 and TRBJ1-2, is DGGITQSPKYLFRKEGQNVTLSCEQNLNHDAMYWYRQDPGQGLRLIYYSQIVNDFQKGDIAEGYSVSREKKESFPLTVTSAQKNPTAFYLCASSLLGQANYGYTFGSGTRLTVV.

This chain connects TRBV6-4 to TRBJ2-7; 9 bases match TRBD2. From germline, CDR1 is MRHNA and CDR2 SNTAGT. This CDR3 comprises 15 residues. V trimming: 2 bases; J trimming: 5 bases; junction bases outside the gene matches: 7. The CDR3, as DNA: TGTGCCAGCAGTGACGGCGTAGCGGGAGTACACGAGCAGTACTTC. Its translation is CASSDGVAGVHEQYF.

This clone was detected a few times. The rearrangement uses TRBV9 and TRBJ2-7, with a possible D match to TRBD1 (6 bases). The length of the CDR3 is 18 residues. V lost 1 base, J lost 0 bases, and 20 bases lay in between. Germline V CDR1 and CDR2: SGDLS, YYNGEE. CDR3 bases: TGTGCCAGCAGCGTAATCTTTCTGTGGGACATCCCCTCCTACGAGCAGTACTTC. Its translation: CASSVIFLWDIPSYEQYF.

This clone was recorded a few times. This chain's CDR3 is CASSPRDSRGNEQFF. The CDR3 DNA is TGTGCCAGCAGCCCCCGGGACTCCAGAGGCAATGAGCAGTTCTTC. This chain uses TRBV4-2 with TRBJ2-1; possibly TRBD2 for D (6 bases). V was clipped by 4 bases and J by 6 bases, with 16 bases between them. Germline V CDR1 and CDR2: LGHNA, YNFKEQ. The CDR3 spans 15 residues.

The CDR3 region is CASSMTGGREKLFF. The CDR3 region has the DNA TGTGCCAGCAGCATGACAGGGGGTAGGGAAAAACTGTTTTTT. The V and J genes are TRBV25-1 and TRBJ1-4, with 9 bases lining up with TRBD1. The CDR3 is made up of 14 amino acids. CDR1 is MGHDK, CDR2 SYGVNS, per germline. The trim removed 6 bases at V and 8 bases at J, leaving 7 bases unmatched.

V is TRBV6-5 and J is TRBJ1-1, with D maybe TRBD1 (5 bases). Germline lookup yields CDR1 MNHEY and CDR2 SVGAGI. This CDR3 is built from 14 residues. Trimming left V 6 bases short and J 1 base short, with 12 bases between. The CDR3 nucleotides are TGTGCCAGCAGCCTCAGGGAACGGAACACTGAAGCTTTCTTT. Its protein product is CASSLRERNTEAFF.

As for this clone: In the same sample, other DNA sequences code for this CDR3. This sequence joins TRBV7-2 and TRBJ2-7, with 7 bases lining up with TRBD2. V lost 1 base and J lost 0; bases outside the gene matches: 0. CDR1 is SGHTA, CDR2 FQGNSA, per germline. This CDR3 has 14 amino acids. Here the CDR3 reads CASSLERGSYEQYF. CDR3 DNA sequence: TGTGCCAGCAGCTTAGAGCGGGGCTCCTACGAGCAGTACTTC.

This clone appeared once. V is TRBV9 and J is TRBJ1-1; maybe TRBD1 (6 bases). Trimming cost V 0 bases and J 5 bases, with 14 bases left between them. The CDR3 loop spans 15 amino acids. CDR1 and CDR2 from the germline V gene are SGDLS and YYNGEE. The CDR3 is CASSVAVGGATEAFF. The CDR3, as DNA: TGTGCCAGCAGCGTAGCGGTTGGGGGGGCGACTGAAGCTTTCTTT. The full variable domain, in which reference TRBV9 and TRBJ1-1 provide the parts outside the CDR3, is DSGVTQTPKHLITATGQRVTLRCSPRSGDLSVYWYQQSLDQGLQFLIQYYNGEERAKGNILERFSAQQFPDLHSELNLSSLELGDSALYFCASSVAVGGATEAFFGQGTRLTVV.

CDR3 loop: CASSPQGPYEQYF. The CDR3, as DNA: TGTGCCAGCTCACCACAGGGGCCCTACGAGCAGTACTTC. The rearrangement joins TRBV18 to TRBJ2-7; TRBD1 might be the D (5 bases). This CDR3 contains 13 residues. Germline lookup yields CDR1 KGHSH and CDR2 LQKENI. The germline V and J ends were trimmed by 1 base and 2 bases, with 6 bases remaining between them.

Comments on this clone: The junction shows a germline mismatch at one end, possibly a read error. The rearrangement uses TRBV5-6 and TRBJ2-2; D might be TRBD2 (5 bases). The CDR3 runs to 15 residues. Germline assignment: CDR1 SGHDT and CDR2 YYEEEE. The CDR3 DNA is TGTGCCAGCAGCTTGGGCGGGCGGAACGCCGGGGAGCTGTTTTTT. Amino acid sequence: CASSLGGRNAGELFF.